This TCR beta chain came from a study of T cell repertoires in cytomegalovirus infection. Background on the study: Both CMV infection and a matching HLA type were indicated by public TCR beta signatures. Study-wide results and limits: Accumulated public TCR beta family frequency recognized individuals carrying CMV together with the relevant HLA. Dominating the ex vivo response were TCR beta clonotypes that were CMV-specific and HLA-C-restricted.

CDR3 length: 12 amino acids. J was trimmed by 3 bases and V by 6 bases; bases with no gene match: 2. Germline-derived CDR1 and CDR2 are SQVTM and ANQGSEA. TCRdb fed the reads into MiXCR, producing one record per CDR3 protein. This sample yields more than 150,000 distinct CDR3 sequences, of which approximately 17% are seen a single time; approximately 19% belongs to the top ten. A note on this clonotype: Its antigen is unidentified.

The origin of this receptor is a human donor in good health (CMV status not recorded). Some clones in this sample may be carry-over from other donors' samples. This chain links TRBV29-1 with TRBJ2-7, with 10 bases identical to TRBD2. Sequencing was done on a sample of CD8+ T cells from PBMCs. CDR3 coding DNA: TGCAGCGTCCGGACTAGCGGCTACGAGCAGTACTTC. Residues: CSVRTSGYEQYF.